This TCR beta chain was sequenced during a study of T cell changes during pregnancy in multiple sclerosis. Clones were sequenced by immunoSEQ multiplex PCR, and TCRdb holds only the in-frame ones, with some missing. Of 40,000 to 45,000 clones in the sample, 85% to 90% were seen once. The sequenced sample was CD4+ T cells from peripheral blood mononuclear cells, obtained in the first trimester of pregnancy. The sequence derives from a female donor with multiple sclerosis, enrolled in a pregnancy study.

CDR3: CASSLWGEGHGRGNTEAFF. In DNA form, the CDR3 reads TGTGCCAGCAGTTTATGGGGGGAGGGGCACGGCCGGGGAAACACTGAAGCTTTCTTT. The V gene is TRBV27, the J gene TRBJ1-1, with D possibly matching TRBD1 (5 bases). Trimming removed 1 base at V and 2 bases at J, with 23 bases between. CDR1 and CDR2 from the germline V gene are MNHEY and SMNVEV (reference sequence). The CDR3 has 19 residues.